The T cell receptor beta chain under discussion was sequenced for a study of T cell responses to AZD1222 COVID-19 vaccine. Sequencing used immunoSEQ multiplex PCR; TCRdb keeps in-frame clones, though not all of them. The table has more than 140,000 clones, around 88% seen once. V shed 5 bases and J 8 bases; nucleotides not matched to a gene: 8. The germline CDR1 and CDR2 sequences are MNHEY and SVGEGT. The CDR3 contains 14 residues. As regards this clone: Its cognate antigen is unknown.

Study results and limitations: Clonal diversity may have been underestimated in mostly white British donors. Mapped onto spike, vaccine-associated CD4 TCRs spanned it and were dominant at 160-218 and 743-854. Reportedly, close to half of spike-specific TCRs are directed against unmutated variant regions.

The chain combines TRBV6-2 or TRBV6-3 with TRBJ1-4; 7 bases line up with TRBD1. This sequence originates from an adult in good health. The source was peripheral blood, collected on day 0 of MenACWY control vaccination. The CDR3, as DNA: TGTGCCAGCAGTCAAACAGGGGTGAAGGAAAAACTGTTTTTT. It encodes CASSQTGVKEKLFF.